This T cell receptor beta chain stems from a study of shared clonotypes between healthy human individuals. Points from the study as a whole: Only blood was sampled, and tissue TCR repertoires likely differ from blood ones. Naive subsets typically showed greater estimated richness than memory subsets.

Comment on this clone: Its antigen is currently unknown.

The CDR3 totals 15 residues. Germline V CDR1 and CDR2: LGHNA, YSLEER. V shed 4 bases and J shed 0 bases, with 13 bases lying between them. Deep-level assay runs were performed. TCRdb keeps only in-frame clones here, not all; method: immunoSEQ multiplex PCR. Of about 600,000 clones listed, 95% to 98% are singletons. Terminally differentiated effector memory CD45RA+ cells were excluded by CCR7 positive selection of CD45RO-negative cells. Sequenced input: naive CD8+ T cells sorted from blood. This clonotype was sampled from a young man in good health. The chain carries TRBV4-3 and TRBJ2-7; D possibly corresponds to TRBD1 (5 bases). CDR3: CASSPMADSSYEQYF. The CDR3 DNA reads TGCGCCAGCAGCCCAATGGCAGACAGCTCCTACGAGCAGTACTTC.